One sample yielded the 17 T cell receptor beta chains listed below, sequenced in a study of response to subunit inactivated influenza vaccine. One entry per CDR3 protein results from TCRdb running MiXCR on the RT-PCR reads. The sample shows a few hundred thousand distinct CDR3 sequences, over 9.5% of them seen only once. Sequencing used PBMCs from blood, obtained roughly 47 days after vaccination. Receptor source: a man in his forties or fifties who received an inactivated influenza vaccine.

The rearrangement uses TRBV7-9 and TRBJ2-3, with D hard to call. This CDR3 comprises 13 residues. Germline V gene lookup returns CDR1 SEHNR and CDR2 FQNEAQ (reference sequence). V lost 0 bases and J 6 bases, leaving 7 bases between the germline ends. CDR3 residues: CASSLALGDTQYF. The DNA for the CDR3 is TGTGCCAGCAGCTTAGCGTTAGGGGATACGCAGTATTTT.

This clonotype has only a few counts. V gene TRBV7-2 combines with J gene TRBJ2-5, with no clear D. Trimming cost V 5 bases and J 4 bases, with 11 bases left between them. The germline CDR1 and CDR2 sequences are SGHTA and FQGNSA. The CDR3 loop spans 13 amino acids. CDR3 bases: TGTGCCAGCAGCGCAAGCAGGATAGAGACCCAGTACTTC. As protein: CASSASRIETQYF.

This chain joins TRBV6-2 or TRBV6-3 and TRBJ1-1, with a possible D match to TRBD1 (5 bases). In germline, CDR1 is MNHEY, CDR2 SVGEGT. The CDR3 length is 15 residues. V gave up 2 bases and J gave up 4 bases, with 14 bases separating them. The CDR3 nucleotides are TGTGCCAGCAGTTACCCTGGGGCTGGGAGCACTGAAGCTTTCTTT. It yields the protein CASSYPGAGSTEAFF.

This CDR3 is CASSSPLAGVDEQYF. The CDR3 DNA sequence: TGTGCCAGCAGTTCTCCTTTAGCGGGAGTAGACGAGCAGTACTTC. The rearrangement joins TRBV28 to TRBJ2-7, with 9 bases that match TRBD2. The CDR3 loop spans 15 amino acids. Germline CDR1 MDHEN, CDR2 SYDVKM. Trimming at V came to 4 bases and at J to 5 bases, leaving 9 bases not matched to a gene.

This clonotype was recorded at least ten times. The rearrangement links TRBV7-2 to TRBJ2-5; D ambiguous. CDR3 length: 12 amino acids. Per the germline V gene, CDR1 is SGHTA and CDR2 is FQGNSA. Trimming pared 4 bases from V and 5 bases from J, leaving 8 bases between. The CDR3, as DNA: TGTGCCAGCAGCTCGCCTGAGGAGACCCAGTACTTC. This gives the protein CASSSPEETQYF.

There are a few counts of this clonotype. This chain connects TRBV5-1 to TRBJ2-7; D is ambiguous. The V end was cut by 0 bases, the J end by 4 bases, with 8 bases between. Germline assignment: CDR1 SGHRS and CDR2 YFSETQ. The CDR3 totals 13 residues. As DNA, the CDR3 is TGCGCCAGCAGCTTGGCCAGCAGATACGAGCAGTACTTC. Translated, it gives CASSLASRYEQYF.

This clonotype was seen repeatedly, ten times or more. The rearrangement links TRBV20-1 to TRBJ1-5; TRBD1 agrees at 7 bases. The germline V gene has CDR1 DFQATT and CDR2 SNEGSKA (reference sequence). The CDR3 extends over 17 amino acids. V lost 0 bases to trimming and J lost 3 bases; unmatched junction nucleotides: 11. CDR3 amino acids: CSAREFIGTANNQPQHF. The CDR3 region has the DNA TGCAGTGCTAGAGAGTTTATCGGGACAGCGAACAATCAGCCCCAGCATTTT.

The CDR3 nucleotides read TGTGCCAGCAGCGAAGCCCCTGGGGAGACCCAGTACTTC. This gives the protein CASSEAPGETQYF. This chain links TRBV9 with TRBJ2-5; no reliable D call. Germline lookup yields CDR1 SGDLS and CDR2 YYNGEE. Trimming stripped 3 bases from V and 5 bases from J, with 11 bases between. CDR3 length equals 13 residues. Using reference TRBV9 and TRBJ2-5 for the parts outside the CDR3, the full variable domain is DSGVTQTPKHLITATGQRVTLRCSPRSGDLSVYWYQQSLDQGLQFLIQYYNGEERAKGNILERFSAQQFPDLHSELNLSSLELGDSALYFCASSEAPGETQYFGPGTRLLVL.

The chain carries TRBV29-1 and TRBJ1-5; D possibly corresponds to TRBD1 (6 bases). The V and J ends lost 4 bases and 0 bases respectively, with 10 bases between them. The germline CDR1 and CDR2 sequences are SQVTM and ANQGSEA. The CDR3 is 14 amino acids. In DNA form, the CDR3 reads TGCAGCGTTGCGGCAGGGGTTAGCAATCAGCCCCAGCATTTT. It is translated as CSVAAGVSNQPQHF.

This clonotype was detected ten times or more. This chain uses TRBV20-1 with TRBJ2-3; 9 nucleotides match TRBD2. The CDR3 loop spans 16 amino acids. V dropped 5 bases and J dropped 0; count of bases not matched to a gene: 9. Looked up from germline, CDR1 is DFQATT and CDR2 is SNEGSKA (reference sequence). CDR3 protein: CSALGGGRVSTDTQYF. CDR3 nucleotide sequence: TGCAGTGCTCTAGGCGGCGGGAGGGTTAGCACAGATACGCAGTATTTT.

The V gene is TRBV12-3 or TRBV12-4, the J gene TRBJ2-1; 8 bases line up with TRBD2. The CDR3 runs to 13 residues. V gave up 7 bases and J gave up 5 bases; unmatched junction bases: 4. The CDR3 DNA reads TGTGCCAGCAACCAACTAGCGGACAATGAGCAGTTCTTC. Amino acid sequence: CASNQLADNEQFF.

The V and J genes are TRBV9 and TRBJ2-1; a weak D match, TRBD2 (5 bases). The CDR3 covers 17 residues. Germline V CDR1 and CDR2: SGDLS, YYNGEE. Trimming shortened V by 4 bases and J by 0 bases, and 17 bases separated the two germline ends. The CDR3 DNA reads TGTGCCAGCAGCCCGGGGTGGTTTCCCGGCTCCTACAATGAGCAGTTCTTC. It encodes CASSPGWFPGSYNEQFF.

V gene TRBV6-1 combines with J gene TRBJ2-7; weak D call: TRBD1 (6 bases). CDR1 MNHNS and CDR2 SASEGT come from the germline V gene. V was pared by 6 bases and J by 1 base, with 16 bases between. The CDR3 totals 15 residues. CDR3 DNA sequence: TGTGCCAGCAGGGGACCGGGACAAGGATCCTACGAGCAGTACTTC. This sequence encodes CASRGPGQGSYEQYF.

This clonotype has only a few counts. This rearrangement joins TRBV12-3 or TRBV12-4 to TRBJ2-3; possibly TRBD2 for D (6 bases). V shed 0 bases and J shed 2 bases, with 15 bases lying between them. CDR3 length: 17 amino acids. The CDR3, as DNA: TGTGCCAGCAGTTTAGCTCCGGGACTGGTAACCACAGATACGCAGTATTTT. Its protein is CASSLAPGLVTTDTQYF.

The genes are TRBV7-2 and TRBJ1-3; D not resolved. CDR1 is SGHTA, CDR2 FQGNSA, per germline. V was trimmed by 3 bases and J by 3 bases, leaving 9 bases between them. This CDR3 has 14 residues. CDR3 in DNA: TGTGCCAGCAGCTTGAGAGGCTTTGGAAACACCATATATTTT. As protein: CASSLRGFGNTIYF.

This clonotype occurred many times. The chain couples TRBV7-2 to TRBJ2-2; 14 bases match TRBD2. This CDR3 has 18 residues. Germline CDR1 SGHTA, CDR2 FQGNSA. Trimming at V came to 0 bases and at J to 4 bases, leaving 4 bases not matched to a gene. The CDR3 here is CASSLAVGLAGGTGELFF. The CDR3 bases are TGTGCCAGCAGCTTAGCAGTAGGACTAGCGGGAGGCACCGGGGAGCTGTTTTTT.

The chain uses TRBV7-8 and TRBJ1-5, with D perhaps TRBD1 (6 bases). Germline CDR1 reads SGHVS; CDR2 reads FQNEAQ. This CDR3 region has 14 residues. V was clipped by 3 bases and J by 5 bases, with 11 bases between them. In DNA, the CDR3 is TGTGCCAGCAGCTTTGGGGGCAGGGATCAGCCCCAGCATTTT. This gives the protein CASSFGGRDQPQHF.